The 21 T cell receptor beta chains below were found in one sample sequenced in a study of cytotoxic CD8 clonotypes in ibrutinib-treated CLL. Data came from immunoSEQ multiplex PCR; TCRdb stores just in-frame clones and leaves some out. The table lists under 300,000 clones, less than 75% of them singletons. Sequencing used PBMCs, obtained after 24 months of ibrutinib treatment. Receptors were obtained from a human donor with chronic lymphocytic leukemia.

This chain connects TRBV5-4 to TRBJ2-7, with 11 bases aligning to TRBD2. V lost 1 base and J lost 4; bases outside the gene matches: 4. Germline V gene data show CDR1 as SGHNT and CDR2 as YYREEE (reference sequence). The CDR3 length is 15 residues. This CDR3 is CASSLRLAGKYEQYF. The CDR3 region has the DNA TGTGCCAGCAGCTTGCGACTAGCGGGGAAATACGAGCAGTACTTC.

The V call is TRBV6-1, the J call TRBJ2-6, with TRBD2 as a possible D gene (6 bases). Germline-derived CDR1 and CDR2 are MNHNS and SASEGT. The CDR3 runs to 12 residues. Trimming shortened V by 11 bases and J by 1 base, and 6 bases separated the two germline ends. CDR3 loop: CARGSGANVLTF. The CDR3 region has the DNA TGTGCCCGGGGGTCTGGGGCCAACGTCCTGACTTTC.

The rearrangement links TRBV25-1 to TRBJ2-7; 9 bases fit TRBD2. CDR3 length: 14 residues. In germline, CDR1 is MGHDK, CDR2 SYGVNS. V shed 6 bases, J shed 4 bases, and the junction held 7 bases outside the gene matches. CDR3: CASRVAGEGYEQYF. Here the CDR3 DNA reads TGTGCCAGCAGAGTAGCGGGAGAAGGTTACGAGCAGTACTTC.

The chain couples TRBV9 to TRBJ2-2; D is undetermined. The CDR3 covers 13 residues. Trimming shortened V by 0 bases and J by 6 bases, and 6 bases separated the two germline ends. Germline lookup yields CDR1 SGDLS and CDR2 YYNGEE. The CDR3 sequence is CASSVDGSGELFF. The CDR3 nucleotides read TGTGCCAGCAGCGTAGACGGGTCCGGGGAGCTGTTTTTT. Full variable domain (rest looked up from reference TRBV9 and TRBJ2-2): DSGVTQTPKHLITATGQRVTLRCSPRSGDLSVYWYQQSLDQGLQFLIQYYNGEERAKGNILERFSAQQFPDLHSELNLSSLELGDSALYFCASSVDGSGELFFGEGSRLTVL.

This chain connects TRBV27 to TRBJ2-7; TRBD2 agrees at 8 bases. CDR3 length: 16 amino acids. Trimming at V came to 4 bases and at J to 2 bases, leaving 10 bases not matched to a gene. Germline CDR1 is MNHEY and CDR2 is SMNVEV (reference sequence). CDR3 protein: CASSYSSGTNTYEQYF. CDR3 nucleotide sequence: TGTGCCAGCAGTTATAGTAGCGGGACCAACACCTACGAGCAGTACTTC.

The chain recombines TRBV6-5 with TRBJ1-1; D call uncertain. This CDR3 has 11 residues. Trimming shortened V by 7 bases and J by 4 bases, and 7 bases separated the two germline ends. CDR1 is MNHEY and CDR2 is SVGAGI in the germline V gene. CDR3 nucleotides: TGTGCCAGCAACCGGGGCACTGAAGCTTTCTTT. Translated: CASNRGTEAFF.

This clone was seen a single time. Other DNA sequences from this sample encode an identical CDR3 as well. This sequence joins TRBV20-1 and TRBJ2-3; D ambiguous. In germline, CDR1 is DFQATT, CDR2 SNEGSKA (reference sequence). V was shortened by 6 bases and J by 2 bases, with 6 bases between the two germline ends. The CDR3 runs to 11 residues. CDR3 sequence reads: CSARSTDTQYF. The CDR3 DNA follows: TGCAGTGCCCGTTCCACAGATACGCAGTATTTT.

CDR3 nucleotides: TGTGCCAGCAGTGAATATCGGTCGAAGGGACAGGGGTCCTATACGCAGTATTTT. Protein product: CASSEYRSKGQGSYTQYF. V is TRBV25-1 and J is TRBJ2-3; 10 nucleotides agree with TRBD1. V lost 0 bases, J lost 7 bases, and 13 bases stayed unmatched. From germline, CDR1 is MGHDK and CDR2 SYGVNS. CDR3 length equals 18 residues.

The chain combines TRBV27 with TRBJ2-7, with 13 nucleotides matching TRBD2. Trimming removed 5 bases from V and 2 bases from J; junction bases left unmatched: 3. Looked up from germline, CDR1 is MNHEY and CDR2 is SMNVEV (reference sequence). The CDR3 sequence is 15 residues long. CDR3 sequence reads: CASSPGTSGTYEQYF. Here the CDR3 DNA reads TGTGCCAGCAGTCCCGGGACTAGCGGGACCTACGAGCAGTACTTC.

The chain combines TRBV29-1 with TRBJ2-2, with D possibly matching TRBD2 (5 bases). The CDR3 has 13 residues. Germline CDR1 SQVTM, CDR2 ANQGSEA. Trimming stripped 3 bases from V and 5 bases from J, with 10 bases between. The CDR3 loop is CSVERVATGELFF. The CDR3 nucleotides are TGCAGCGTTGAGAGGGTAGCAACCGGGGAGCTGTTTTTT.

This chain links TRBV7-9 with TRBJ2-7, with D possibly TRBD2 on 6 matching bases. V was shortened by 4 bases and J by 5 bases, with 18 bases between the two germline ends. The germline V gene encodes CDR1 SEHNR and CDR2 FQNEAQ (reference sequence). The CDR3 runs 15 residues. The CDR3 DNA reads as TGTGCCAGCAGCTCACCGGGACTGGACGTCCACGAGCAGTACTTC. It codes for CASSSPGLDVHEQYF.

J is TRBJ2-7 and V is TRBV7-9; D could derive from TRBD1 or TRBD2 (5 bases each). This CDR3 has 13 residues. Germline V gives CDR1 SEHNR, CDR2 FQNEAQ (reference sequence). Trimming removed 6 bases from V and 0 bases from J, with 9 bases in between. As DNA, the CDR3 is TGTGCCAGCAGTCGGGACGCCTCCTACGAGCAGTACTTC. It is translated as CASSRDASYEQYF.

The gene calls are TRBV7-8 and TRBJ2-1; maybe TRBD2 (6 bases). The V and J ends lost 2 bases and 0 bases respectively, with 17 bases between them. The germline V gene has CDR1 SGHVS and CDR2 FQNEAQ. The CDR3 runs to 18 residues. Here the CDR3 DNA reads TGTGCCAGCAGCTTAAGGCTCGCGGGAAGGAGCTCCTACAATGAGCAGTTCTTC. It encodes CASSLRLAGRSSYNEQFF.

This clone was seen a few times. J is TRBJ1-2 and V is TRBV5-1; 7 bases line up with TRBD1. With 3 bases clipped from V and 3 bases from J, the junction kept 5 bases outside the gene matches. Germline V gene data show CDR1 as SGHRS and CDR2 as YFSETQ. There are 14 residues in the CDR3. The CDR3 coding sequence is TGCGCCAGCAGCTCAGGACAGGATTACTATGGCTACACCTTC. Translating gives CASSSGQDYYGYTF.

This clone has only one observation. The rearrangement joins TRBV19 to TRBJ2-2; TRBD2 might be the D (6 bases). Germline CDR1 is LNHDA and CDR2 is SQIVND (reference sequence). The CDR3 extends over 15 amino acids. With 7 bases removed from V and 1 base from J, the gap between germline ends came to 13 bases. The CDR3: CASISRRGNTGELFF. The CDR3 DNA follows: TGTGCCAGTATATCCAGGCGGGGGAACACCGGGGAGCTGTTTTTT.

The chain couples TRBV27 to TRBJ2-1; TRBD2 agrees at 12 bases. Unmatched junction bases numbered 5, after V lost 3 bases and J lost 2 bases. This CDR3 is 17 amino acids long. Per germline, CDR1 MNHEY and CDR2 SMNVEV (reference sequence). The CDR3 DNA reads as TGTGCCAGCAGTTTTTCTAGCGGGAGGGCCGCCTACAATGAGCAGTTCTTC. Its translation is CASSFSSGRAAYNEQFF.

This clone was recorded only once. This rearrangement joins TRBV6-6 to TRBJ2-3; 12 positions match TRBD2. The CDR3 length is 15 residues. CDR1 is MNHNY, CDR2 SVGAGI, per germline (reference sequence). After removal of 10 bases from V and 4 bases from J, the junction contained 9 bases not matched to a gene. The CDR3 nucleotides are TGTGCCACCGGAGGACTAGCGGGAAGGTCAGATACGCAGTATTTT. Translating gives CATGGLAGRSDTQYF.

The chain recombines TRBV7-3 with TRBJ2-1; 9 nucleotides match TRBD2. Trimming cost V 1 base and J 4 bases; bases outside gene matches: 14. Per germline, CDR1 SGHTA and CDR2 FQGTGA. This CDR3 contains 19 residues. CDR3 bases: TGTGCCAGCAGCTTAAGTGCTAGCGGGATCCCTGGGTTTTACAATGAGCAGTTCTTC. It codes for CASSLSASGIPGFYNEQFF. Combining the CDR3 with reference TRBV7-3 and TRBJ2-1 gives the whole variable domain GAGVSQTPSNKVTEKGKYVELRCDPISGHTALYWYRQSLGQGPEFLIYFQGTGAADDSGLPNDRFFAVRPEGSVSTLKIQRTERGDSAVYLCASSLSASGIPGFYNEQFFGPGTRLTVL.

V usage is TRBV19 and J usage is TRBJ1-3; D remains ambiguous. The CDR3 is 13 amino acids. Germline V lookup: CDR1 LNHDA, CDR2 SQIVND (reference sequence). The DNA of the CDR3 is TGTGCGACGGGCCAGCAGACTGGAAACACCATATATTTT. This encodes CATGQQTGNTIYF.

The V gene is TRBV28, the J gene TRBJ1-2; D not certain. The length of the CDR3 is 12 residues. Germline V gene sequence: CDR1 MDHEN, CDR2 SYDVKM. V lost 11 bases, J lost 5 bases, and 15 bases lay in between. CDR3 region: CASVSPPYGYTF. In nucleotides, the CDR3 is TGTGCCTCCGTTTCACCGCCGTATGGCTACACCTTC.

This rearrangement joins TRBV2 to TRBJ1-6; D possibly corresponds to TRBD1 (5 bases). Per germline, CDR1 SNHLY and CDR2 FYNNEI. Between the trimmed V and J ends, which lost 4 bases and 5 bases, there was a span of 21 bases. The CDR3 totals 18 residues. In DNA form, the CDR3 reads TGTGCCAGCAGTGGGGCCCCGGGACTCCAGGTAGATAATTCACCCCTCCACTTT. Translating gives CASSGAPGLQVDNSPLHF.